This T cell receptor (beta chain) stems from a study of T-cell reconstitution after alpha-beta-depleted transplantation in children. Study conclusions and caveats: T-cell counts and diversity at one year following transplant were attributed mainly to newly produced T cells. By about two months after transplant, alpha-beta T cells reportedly arose from several hundred graft clones that had expanded. Some patients' high day-60 TCRbeta diversity was traced to surviving recipient T cells and thymic progenitors.

The library targeted TCRbeta and was prepared with unique molecular identifiers. TCRdb analysed the PCR reads with MiXCR anew, one entry per CDR3 protein. This table has about 980,000 distinct CDR3 sequences, roughly 29% appearing once. On this clonotype: Its antigen remains unknown.

Trimming removed 4 bases from V and 0 bases from J, with 7 bases in between. Germline CDR1 MDHEN, CDR2 SYDVKM. The CDR3 sequence is 13 residues long. This sequence joins TRBV28 and TRBJ2-7; no reliable D call. This TCR came from a boy younger than two who had a stem cell transplant for SCID, so the T cells may come from the graft donor. The source was PBMCs, mostly from graft donor cells, collected 360 days after TCRalphabeta/CD19-depleted stem cell transplant. The CDR3 bases are TGTGCCAGCAGTTGGGATTACTCCTACGAGCAGTACTTC. Translation: CASSWDYSYEQYF.